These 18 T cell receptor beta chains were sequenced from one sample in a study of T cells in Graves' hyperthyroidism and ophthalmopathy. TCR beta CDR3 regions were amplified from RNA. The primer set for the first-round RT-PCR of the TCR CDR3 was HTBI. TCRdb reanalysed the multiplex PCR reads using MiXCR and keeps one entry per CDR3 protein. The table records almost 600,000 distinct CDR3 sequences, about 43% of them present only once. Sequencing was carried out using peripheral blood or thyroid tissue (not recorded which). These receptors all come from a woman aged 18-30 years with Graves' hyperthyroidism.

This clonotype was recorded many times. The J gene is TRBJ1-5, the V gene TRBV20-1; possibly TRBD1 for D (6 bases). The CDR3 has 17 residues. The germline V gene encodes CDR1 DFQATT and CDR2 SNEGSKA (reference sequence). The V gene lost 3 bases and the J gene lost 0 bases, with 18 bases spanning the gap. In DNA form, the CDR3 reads TGCAGTGCTAGTCCCAGGGGATACAAATATAGCAATCAGCCCCAGCATTTT. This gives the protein CSASPRGYKYSNQPQHF.

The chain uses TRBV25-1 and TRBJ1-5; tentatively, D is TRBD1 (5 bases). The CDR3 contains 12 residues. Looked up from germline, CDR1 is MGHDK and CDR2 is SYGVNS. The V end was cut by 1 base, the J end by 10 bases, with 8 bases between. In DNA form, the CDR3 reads TGTGCCAGCAGTGAATCGGGGGGACCCCAGCATTTT. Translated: CASSESGGPQHF.

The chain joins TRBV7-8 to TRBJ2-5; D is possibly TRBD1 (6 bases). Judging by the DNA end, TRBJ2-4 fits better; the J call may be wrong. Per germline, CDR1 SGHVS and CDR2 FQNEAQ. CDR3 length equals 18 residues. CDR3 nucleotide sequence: TGTGCCAGCAGCCCACACGTCCGGGGCAGGGGTCTGGTAGACATTCAGTACTTC. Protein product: CASSPHVRGRGLVDIQYF.

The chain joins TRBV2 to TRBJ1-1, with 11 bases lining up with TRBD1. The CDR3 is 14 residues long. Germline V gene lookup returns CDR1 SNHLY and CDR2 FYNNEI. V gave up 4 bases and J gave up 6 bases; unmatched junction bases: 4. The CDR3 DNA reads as TGTGCCAGCAGTGGTGGACAGGGGGCCGCTGAAGCTTTCTTT. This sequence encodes CASSGGQGAAEAFF.

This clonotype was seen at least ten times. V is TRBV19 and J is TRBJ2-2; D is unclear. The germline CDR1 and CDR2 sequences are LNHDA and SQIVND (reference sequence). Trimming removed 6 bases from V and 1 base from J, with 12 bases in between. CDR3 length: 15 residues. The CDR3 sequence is CASSLLGGNTGELFF. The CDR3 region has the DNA TGTGCCAGTAGCCTTCTGGGCGGGAACACCGGGGAGCTGTTTTTT. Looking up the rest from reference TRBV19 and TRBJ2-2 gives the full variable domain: DGGITQSPKYLFRKEGQNVTLSCEQNLNHDAMYWYRQDPGQGLRLIYYSQIVNDFQKGDIAEGYSVSREKKESFPLTVTSAQKNPTAFYLCASSLLGGNTGELFFGEGSRLTVL.

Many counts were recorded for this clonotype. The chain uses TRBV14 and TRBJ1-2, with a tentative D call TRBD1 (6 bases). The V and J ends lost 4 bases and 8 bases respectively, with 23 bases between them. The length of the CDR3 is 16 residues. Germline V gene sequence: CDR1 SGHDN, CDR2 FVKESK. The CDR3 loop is CASSPLTGSEVWGYTF. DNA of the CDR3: TGTGCCAGCAGCCCGCTGACAGGAAGCGAGGTATGGGGCTACACCTTC.

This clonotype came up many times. The CDR3 loop is CASSERDRGVYEQYF. CDR3 in DNA: TGTGCCAGCAGTGAACGGGACAGGGGTGTCTACGAGCAGTACTTC. The J gene is TRBJ2-7, the V gene TRBV12-3 or TRBV12-4, with 10 bases identical to TRBD1. J was trimmed by 3 bases and V by 5 bases; bases with no gene match: 7. This CDR3 is built from 15 residues.

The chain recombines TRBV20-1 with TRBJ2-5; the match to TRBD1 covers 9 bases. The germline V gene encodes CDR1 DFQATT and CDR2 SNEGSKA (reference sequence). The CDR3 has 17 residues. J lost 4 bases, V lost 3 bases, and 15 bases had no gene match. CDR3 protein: CSARGAGQGGLGETQYF. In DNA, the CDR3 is TGCAGTGCTAGGGGCGCGGGACAGGGAGGACTAGGAGAGACCCAGTACTTC.

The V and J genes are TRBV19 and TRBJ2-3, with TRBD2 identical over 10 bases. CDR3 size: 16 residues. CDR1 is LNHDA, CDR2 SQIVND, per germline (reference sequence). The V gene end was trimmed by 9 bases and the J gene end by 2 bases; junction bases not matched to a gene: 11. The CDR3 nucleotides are TGTGCCAGCTCTCCGGGACTAGCGACATTCACAGATACGCAGTATTTT. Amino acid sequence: CASSPGLATFTDTQYF.

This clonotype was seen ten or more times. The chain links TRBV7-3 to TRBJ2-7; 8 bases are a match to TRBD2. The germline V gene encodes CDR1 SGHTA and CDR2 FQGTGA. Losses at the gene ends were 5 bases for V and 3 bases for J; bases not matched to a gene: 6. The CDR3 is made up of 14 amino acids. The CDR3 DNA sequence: TGTGCCAGCAGCCCCGTGGCGGGGGGCTACGAGCAGTACTTC. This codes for CASSPVAGGYEQYF. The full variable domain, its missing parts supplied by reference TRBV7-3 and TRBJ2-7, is GAGVSQTPSNKVTEKGKYVELRCDPISGHTALYWYRQSLGQGPEFLIYFQGTGAADDSGLPNDRFFAVRPEGSVSTLKIQRTERGDSAVYLCASSPVAGGYEQYFGPGTRLTVT.

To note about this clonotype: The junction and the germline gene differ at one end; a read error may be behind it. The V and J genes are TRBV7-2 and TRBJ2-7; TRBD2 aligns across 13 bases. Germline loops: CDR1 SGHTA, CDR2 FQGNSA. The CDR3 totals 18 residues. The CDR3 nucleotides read TGTGCCAGCAGCATCCGGACTAGCGGGAGAAGCCGTTCCTACGAGCAATACTTC. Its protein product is CASSIRTSGRSRSYEQYF.

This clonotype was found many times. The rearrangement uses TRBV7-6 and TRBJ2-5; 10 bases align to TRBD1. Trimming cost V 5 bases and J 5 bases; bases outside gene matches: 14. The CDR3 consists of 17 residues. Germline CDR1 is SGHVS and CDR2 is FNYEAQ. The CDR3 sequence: CASSSNRGTGVRETQYF. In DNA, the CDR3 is TGTGCCAGCAGCAGTAACCGGGGGACAGGGGTCCGGGAGACCCAGTACTTC.

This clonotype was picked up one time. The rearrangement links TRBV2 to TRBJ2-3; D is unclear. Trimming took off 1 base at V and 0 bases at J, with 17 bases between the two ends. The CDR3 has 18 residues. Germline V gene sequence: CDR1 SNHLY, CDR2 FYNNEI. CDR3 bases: TGTGCCAGCAGTGAAGACGTGGCGGCACCTTGGAGCACAGATACGCAGTATTTT. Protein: CASSEDVAAPWSTDTQYF.

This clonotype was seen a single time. The CDR3 sequence: CASSRPRLAGVGEQFF. The CDR3 bases are TGTGCCAGCAGCCGACCCAGACTAGCGGGGGTCGGTGAGCAGTTCTTT. The J gene is TRBJ1-1, the V gene TRBV7-2; TRBD1 might be the D (5 bases). Looked up from germline, CDR1 is SGHTA and CDR2 is FQGNSA. CDR3 length equals 16 residues. V lost 5 bases to trimming and J lost 14 bases, with 30 bases between them.

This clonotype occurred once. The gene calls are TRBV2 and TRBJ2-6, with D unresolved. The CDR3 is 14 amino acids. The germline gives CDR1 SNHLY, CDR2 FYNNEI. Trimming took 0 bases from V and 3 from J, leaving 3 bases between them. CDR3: CASSEALGANVLTF. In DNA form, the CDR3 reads TGTGCCAGCAGTGAAGCGCTTGGGGCCAACGTCCTGACTTTC.

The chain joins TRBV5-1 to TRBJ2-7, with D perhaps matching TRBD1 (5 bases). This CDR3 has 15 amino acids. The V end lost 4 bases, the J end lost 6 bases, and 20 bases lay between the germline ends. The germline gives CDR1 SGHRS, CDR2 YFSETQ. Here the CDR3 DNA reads TGCGCCAGCAGCCCCATGGGGTCGGAAGGGGCCGAGCAGTACTTC. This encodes CASSPMGSEGAEQYF.

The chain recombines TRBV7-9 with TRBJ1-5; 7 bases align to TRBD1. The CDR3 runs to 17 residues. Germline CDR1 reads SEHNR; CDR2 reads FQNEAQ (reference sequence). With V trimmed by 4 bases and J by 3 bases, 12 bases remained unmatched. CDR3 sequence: CASSYSAIQGHNQPQHF. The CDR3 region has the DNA TGTGCCAGCAGCTATTCCGCCATACAGGGGCACAATCAGCCCCAGCATTTT.

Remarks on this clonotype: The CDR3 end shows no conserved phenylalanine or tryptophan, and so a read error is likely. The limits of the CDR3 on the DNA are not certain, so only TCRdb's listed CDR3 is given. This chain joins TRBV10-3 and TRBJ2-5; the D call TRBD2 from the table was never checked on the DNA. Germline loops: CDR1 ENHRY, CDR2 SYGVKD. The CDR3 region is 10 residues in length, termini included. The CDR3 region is CAISESPTSG.